These T cell receptor beta chains were read from a single sample in a study of OX40 agonist ivuxolimab in advanced cancers. Using immunoSEQ multiplex PCR, the repertoire was profiled, and TCRdb retains in-frame clones only, with some absent. This table holds some 80,000 clones, roughly 84% found once. The source material was CD4+ or CD8+ T cells sorted from blood, sampled in a trial of the OX40 agonist ivuxolimab. These receptor sequences come from an adult with an advanced solid tumor such as melanoma, head and neck, liver or kidney cancer. CDR3s include the opening cysteine and the closing phenylalanine or tryptophan. Each record gives: D gene, V gene, J gene, clone size, CDR3 protein, CDR3 DNA. The D gene is left open where the match is weak. A row's size may be missing; if present it is once, few, many or a size class.

d_call: .
v_call: TRBV5-5
j_call: TRBJ1-4
clone_size: .
cdr3_aa: CASSLSGGENEKLFF
cdr3_nt: TGTGCCAGCAGCTTATCGGGCGGTGAAAATGAAAAACTGTTTTTT

d_call: .
v_call: TRBV7-8
j_call: TRBJ1-1
clone_size: .
cdr3_aa: CASSTGTSNTEAFF
cdr3_nt: TGTGCCAGCAGTACCGGGACCTCGAACACTGAAGCTTTCTTT

d_call: TRBD2
v_call: TRBV13
j_call: TRBJ2-3
clone_size: .
cdr3_aa: CASSEAGGPTDTQYF
cdr3_nt: TGTGCCAGCAGCGAGGCGGGGGGGCCGACAGATACGCAGTATTTT

d_call: TRBD1
v_call: TRBV9
j_call: TRBJ1-4
clone_size: .
cdr3_aa: CASSVDTGGLGEKLFF
cdr3_nt: TGTGCCAGCAGCGTAGACACAGGGGGATTGGGTGAAAAACTGTTTTTT

d_call: TRBD2
v_call: TRBV5-1
j_call: TRBJ2-5
clone_size: .
cdr3_aa: CASSLGTSGAQETQYF
cdr3_nt: TGCGCCAGCAGCCTCGGGACTAGCGGGGCCCAAGAGACCCAGTACTTC

d_call: .
v_call: TRBV30
j_call: TRBJ2-1
clone_size: .
cdr3_aa: CAWSVLRHNEQFF
cdr3_nt: TGTGCCTGGAGTGTACTACGGCACAATGAGCAGTTCTTC

d_call: .
v_call: TRBV6-5
j_call: TRBJ1-6
clone_size: few
cdr3_aa: CASSYSNSNSPLHF
cdr3_nt: TGTGCCAGCAGTTACTCGAACAGCAATTCACCCCTCCACTTT

d_call: TRBD1
v_call: TRBV5-1
j_call: TRBJ1-2
clone_size: .
cdr3_aa: CATRTGGFGGYTF
cdr3_nt: TGCGCCACCCGGACAGGGGGCTTCGGGGGCTACACCTTC

d_call: .
v_call: TRBV30
j_call: TRBJ1-2
clone_size: .
cdr3_aa: CAWNGGAGYGYTF
cdr3_nt: TGTGCCTGGAACGGGGGGGCTGGCTATGGCTACACCTTC

d_call: .
v_call: TRBV7-2
j_call: TRBJ2-7
clone_size: medium-sized
cdr3_aa: CASSLVQAEQYF
cdr3_nt: TGTGCCAGCAGCTTAGTTCAGGCAGAGCAGTACTTC

d_call: TRBD1
v_call: TRBV7-9
j_call: TRBJ2-5
clone_size: .
cdr3_aa: CASSQTGGRETQYF
cdr3_nt: TGTGCCAGCAGTCAGACAGGGGGTCGAGAGACCCAGTACTTC

d_call: .
v_call: TRBV10-2
j_call: TRBJ1-3
clone_size: .
cdr3_aa: CASSEAGTGNTIYF
cdr3_nt: TGCGCCAGCAGTGAGGCCGGGACTGGAAACACCATATATTTT

d_call: .
v_call: TRBV7-3
j_call: TRBJ1-1
clone_size: once
cdr3_aa: CASSLSPPPMRSEAFF
cdr3_nt: TGTGCCAGCAGCTTATCCCCTCCCCCGATGAGGAGTGAAGCTTTCTTT

d_call: TRBD1
v_call: TRBV5-1
j_call: TRBJ2-5
clone_size: .
cdr3_aa: CASSLGRGPQETQYF
cdr3_nt: TGCGCCAGCAGCCTTGGCAGGGGGCCTCAAGAGACCCAGTACTTC

d_call: TRBD2
v_call: TRBV27
j_call: TRBJ2-2
clone_size: .
cdr3_aa: CASSRSGGNTGELFF
cdr3_nt: TGTGCCAGCAGCCGAAGCGGGGGCAACACCGGGGAGCTGTTTTTT

d_call: .
v_call: TRBV11-3
j_call: TRBJ1-4
clone_size: .
cdr3_aa: CANSLRATATNEKLFF
cdr3_nt: TGTGCCAACAGCTTAAGGGCCACCGCAACTAATGAAAAACTGTTTTTT

d_call: .
v_call: TRBV5-4
j_call: TRBJ1-1
clone_size: .
cdr3_aa: CASSLVGGARTEAFF
cdr3_nt: TGTGCCAGCAGCTTGGTCGGGGGGGCGCGAACTGAAGCTTTCTTT

d_call: .
v_call: TRBV9
j_call: TRBJ2-6
clone_size: .
cdr3_aa: CASSVAYDSSGANVLTF
cdr3_nt: TGTGCCAGCAGCGTAGCGTACGACAGCTCTGGGGCCAACGTCCTGACTTTC

d_call: .
v_call: TRBV30
j_call: TRBJ2-5
clone_size: .
cdr3_aa: CAWSVAIETQYF
cdr3_nt: TGTGCCTGGAGTGTGGCGATTGAGACCCAGTACTTC

d_call: TRBD1
v_call: TRBV23-1
j_call: TRBJ1-6
clone_size: .
cdr3_aa: CASSRKTGARPYNSPLHF
cdr3_nt: TGCGCCAGCAGTCGCAAAACAGGGGCTAGACCCTATAATTCACCCCTCCACTTT

d_call: .
v_call: TRBV2
j_call: TRBJ1-2
clone_size: few
cdr3_aa: CASRVQGKERGYTF
cdr3_nt: TGTGCCAGCAGGGTACAGGGAAAGGAGCGTGGCTACACCTTC

d_call: .
v_call: TRBV21-1
j_call: TRBJ2-7
clone_size: .
cdr3_aa: CASSPNTQRRPSYEQYF
cdr3_nt: TGTGCCAGCAGCCCCAACACCCAAAGGCGGCCCTCCTACGAGCAGTACTTC

d_call: TRBD2
v_call: TRBV6-5
j_call: TRBJ2-3
clone_size: .
cdr3_aa: CASSYRTSAQYF
cdr3_nt: TGTGCCAGCAGTTACAGGACTAGCGCGCAGTATTTT

d_call: TRBD1
v_call: TRBV19
j_call: TRBJ2-1
clone_size: .
cdr3_aa: CASSTGQSSYNEQFF
cdr3_nt: TGTGCCAGTAGTACGGGACAGAGCTCCTACAATGAGCAGTTCTTC

d_call: TRBD1
v_call: TRBV4-3
j_call: TRBJ2-4
clone_size: .
cdr3_aa: CASSHSFSGQGIQYF
cdr3_nt: TGCGCCAGCAGCCATTCTTTTTCCGGACAGGGCATTCAGTACTTC

d_call: .
v_call: TRBV7-9
j_call: TRBJ1-6
clone_size: few
cdr3_aa: CASSLAGDSPLHF
cdr3_nt: TGTGCCAGCAGCTTAGCTGGGGATTCACCCCTCCACTTT

d_call: TRBD2
v_call: TRBV6-1
j_call: TRBJ2-3
clone_size: .
cdr3_aa: CASSESSGSPRTDTQYF
cdr3_nt: TGTGCCAGCAGTGAATCTAGCGGGAGTCCCCGCACAGATACGCAGTATTTT

d_call: .
v_call: TRBV6-1
j_call: TRBJ2-2
clone_size: once
cdr3_aa: CASRRGHINTGELFF
cdr3_nt: TGTGCCAGCAGAAGGGGACACATTAACACCGGGGAGCTGTTTTTT

d_call: .
v_call: TRBV9
j_call: TRBJ1-6
clone_size: .
cdr3_aa: CASSVVSDSPLHF
cdr3_nt: TGTGCCAGCAGCGTAGTGTCGGATTCACCCCTCCACTTT

d_call: .
v_call: TRBV11-2
j_call: TRBJ2-1
clone_size: large
cdr3_aa: CASSLAYGGWEQFF
cdr3_nt: TGTGCCAGCAGCTTAGCGTATGGGGGCTGGGAGCAGTTCTTC

d_call: TRBD1
v_call: TRBV29-1
j_call: TRBJ1-2
clone_size: .
cdr3_aa: CSVGPDREGGGYTF
cdr3_nt: TGCAGCGTTGGCCCCGACAGGGAGGGTGGTGGCTACACCTTC

d_call: TRBD1
v_call: TRBV5-1
j_call: TRBJ2-1
clone_size: .
cdr3_aa: CASSLQGAMNNEQFF
cdr3_nt: TGCGCCAGCAGCCTACAGGGGGCGATGAACAATGAGCAGTTCTTC

d_call: TRBD1
v_call: TRBV2
j_call: TRBJ1-3
clone_size: .
cdr3_aa: CASDGDRGGNTIYF
cdr3_nt: TGTGCCAGCGACGGGGACAGGGGTGGAAACACCATATATTTT

d_call: .
v_call: TRBV7-2
j_call: TRBJ2-5
clone_size: .
cdr3_aa: CASSLAGPKVGKTQYF
cdr3_nt: TGTGCCAGCAGCTTAGCCGGCCCTAAGGTGGGAAAGACCCAGTACTTC

d_call: .
v_call: TRBV30
j_call: TRBJ1-1
clone_size: .
cdr3_aa: CAWRTTGGNTEAFF
cdr3_nt: TGTGCCTGGAGGACAACCGGGGGGAACACTGAAGCTTTCTTT

d_call: .
v_call: TRBV11-2
j_call: TRBJ1-4
clone_size: once
cdr3_aa: CASSTEADAEKLFF
cdr3_nt: TGTGCCAGCAGTACCGAGGCGGATGCGGAAAAACTGTTTTTT

d_call: .
v_call: TRBV7-9
j_call: TRBJ1-1
clone_size: .
cdr3_aa: CASSETQTTEAFF
cdr3_nt: TGTGCCAGCAGCGAGACACAGACTACTGAAGCTTTCTTT

d_call: TRBD1
v_call: TRBV19
j_call: TRBJ2-1
clone_size: .
cdr3_aa: CASSPGTGNNEQFF
cdr3_nt: TGTGCCAGTAGCCCCGGGACAGGCAACAATGAGCAGTTCTTC

d_call: .
v_call: TRBV7-9
j_call: TRBJ1-1
clone_size: .
cdr3_aa: CASSSTGFPNRAFF
cdr3_nt: TGTGCCAGCAGTTCAACAGGGTTCCCCAACCGAGCTTTCTTT

d_call: TRBD1
v_call: TRBV5-1
j_call: TRBJ2-1
clone_size: few
cdr3_aa: CASSFGQGAYQSSYNEQFF
cdr3_nt: TGCGCCAGCAGCTTTGGACAGGGGGCTTACCAGAGCTCCTACAATGAGCAGTTCTTC

d_call: .
v_call: TRBV18
j_call: TRBJ1-1
clone_size: .
cdr3_aa: CASSPFSRLSNTEAFF
cdr3_nt: TGTGCCAGCTCCCCATTCTCCAGGCTGTCGAACACTGAAGCTTTCTTT

d_call: TRBD2
v_call: TRBV30
j_call: TRBJ2-7
clone_size: .
cdr3_aa: CAWSPRKRGEQYF
cdr3_nt: TGTGCCTGGAGTCCCCGGAAGCGGGGGGAGCAGTACTTC

d_call: .
v_call: TRBV6-4
j_call: TRBJ2-1
clone_size: .
cdr3_aa: CASSAIGGTQGGEQFF
cdr3_nt: TGTGCCAGCAGTGCCATAGGGGGGACCCAGGGAGGTGAGCAGTTCTTC

d_call: TRBD1
v_call: TRBV5-5
j_call: TRBJ2-7
clone_size: .
cdr3_aa: CASSFPGQGVYEQYF
cdr3_nt: TGTGCCAGCAGCTTTCCGGGACAGGGTGTCTACGAGCAGTACTTC

d_call: .
v_call: TRBV30
j_call: TRBJ1-4
clone_size: .
cdr3_aa: CAWSLGVDEKLFF
cdr3_nt: TGTGCCTGGAGTTTGGGGGTAGATGAAAAACTGTTTTTT

d_call: TRBD2
v_call: TRBV9
j_call: TRBJ2-1
clone_size: .
cdr3_aa: CASGPSGGSYNEQFF
cdr3_nt: TGTGCCAGCGGGCCTAGCGGGGGGTCCTACAATGAGCAGTTCTTC

d_call: .
v_call: TRBV29-1
j_call: TRBJ2-7
clone_size: .
cdr3_aa: CSVGQGASREYF
cdr3_nt: .

d_call: TRBD2
v_call: TRBV7-8
j_call: TRBJ2-7
clone_size: once
cdr3_aa: CASSMGLAVTYEQYF
cdr3_nt: TGTGCCAGCAGCATGGGACTAGCGGTTACCTACGAGCAGTACTTC